A single sample gave rise to the 2 T cell receptor beta chains below, sequenced in a study of blood T cell repertoires in COVID-19. The assay was immunoSEQ multiplex PCR, and TCRdb's table has in-frame clones only and misses some. Of around 300,000 clones listed, under 90% are singletons. Sample: PBMCs or T cells enriched from blood (not recorded which). The receptors shown here come from a woman in her thirties who had recovered from COVID-19.

This clone has a single count. This chain uses TRBV19 with TRBJ2-5, with 7 nucleotides matching TRBD1. The CDR3 runs to 16 residues. CDR1 is LNHDA and CDR2 is SQIVND in the germline V gene (reference sequence). J was trimmed by 2 bases and V by 3 bases; bases with no gene match: 9. The CDR3 here is CASSIKRGRVQETQYF. The CDR3, as DNA: TGTGCCAGTAGTATTAAGAGGGGGCGCGTACAAGAGACCCAGTACTTC.

In this sample, this clone turned up once. This chain connects TRBV6-5 to TRBJ1-2, with D maybe TRBD1 (5 bases). Trimming took 0 bases from V and 2 from J, leaving 13 bases between them. Germline V gene sequence: CDR1 MNHEY, CDR2 SVGAGI. This CDR3 contains 16 residues. CDR3 coding DNA: TGTGCCAGCAGTTACTCGACTGGAGCAGGGAACTATGGCTACACCTTC. Its translation: CASSYSTGAGNYGYTF.